This entry lists 5 T cell receptor beta chains sequenced from one sample in a study of blood T cell repertoires in COVID-19. Repertoires were generated with immunoSEQ multiplex PCR, while TCRdb's copy carries only in-frame clones and drops some. The table has about 430,000 clones, about 90% seen once; the top ten hold 0.8% to 0.85%. The source material was peripheral blood. Every receptor here comes from a young man with COVID-19, enrolled during active disease.

This clone was seen repeatedly, ten times or more. This chain links TRBV6-5 with TRBJ1-6; 7 bases are a match to TRBD1. This CDR3 region has 16 residues. Germline-derived CDR1 and CDR2 are MNHEY and SVGAGI. Trimming took 0 bases from V and 9 from J; bases not matched to a gene: 8. This chain's CDR3 is CASSYSMDRRGSPLHF. CDR3 sequence (DNA): TGTGCCAGCAGTTACTCGATGGACAGGCGGGGTTCACCCCTCCACTTT.

This clone was seen once. The V and J genes are TRBV5-5 and TRBJ2-7, with unresolved D. The germline CDR1 and CDR2 sequences are SGHKS and YYEKEE (reference sequence). The CDR3 has 14 amino acids. V lost 0 bases to trimming and J lost 0 bases, with 7 bases between them. CDR3 protein: CASSLEASSYEQYF. The CDR3 DNA follows: TGTGCCAGCAGCTTGGAAGCTTCCTCCTACGAGCAGTACTTC.

The rearrangement uses TRBV7-3 and TRBJ2-3; D gene unclear. Trimming took off 1 base at V and 4 bases at J, with 6 bases between the two ends. Germline V CDR1 and CDR2: SGHTA, FQGTGA. The CDR3 totals 13 residues. The CDR3 loop reads CASSLMSADTQYF. CDR3 DNA sequence: TGTGCCAGCAGCTTAATGTCGGCAGATACGCAGTATTTT.

This clone showed up just once. The chain is built from TRBV7-2 and TRBJ2-5; 7 bases fit TRBD1. The germline V gene encodes CDR1 SGHTA and CDR2 FQGNSA. V lost 5 bases to trimming and J lost 5 bases; unmatched junction nucleotides: 8. CDR3 length equals 14 residues. CDR3 nucleotide sequence: TGTGCCAGCAGCCGTCGGGACAGTCGGGAGACCCAGTACTTC. Protein sequence: CASSRRDSRETQYF.

As DNA, the CDR3 is TGTGCCAGCAGACCTAGCGGGAGTATCGATGAGCAGTTCTTC. This codes for CASRPSGSIDEQFF. The chain employs TRBV7-9 and TRBJ2-1; the match to TRBD2 covers 10 bases. The CDR3 runs 14 residues. V shed 6 bases and J 8 bases; nucleotides not matched to a gene: 7. Germline V gene data show CDR1 as SEHNR and CDR2 as FQNEAQ (reference sequence).